This T cell receptor (beta chain) was observed in a study of T-cell memory formation after mild COVID-19. The CDR3 consists of 14 residues. The germline V and J ends were trimmed by 5 bases and 3 bases, with 13 bases remaining between them. Per the germline V gene, CDR1 is SGHAT and CDR2 is FQNNGV. This clonotype turned up a few times. Each CDR3 protein gets one entry after TCRdb re-called the 5' RACE reads with MiXCR. The table has tens of thousands of distinct CDR3 sequences, around 25% seen once. The clonotype originates from a young man who had mild COVID-19 (a few samples of this study predate the infection). Cell type and time point are not known. Sequencing used PBMCs or a T cell subset sorted from them (not recorded which). The chain recombines TRBV11-2 with TRBJ1-1; no definite D call. CDR3 sequence: CASSQHGSYTEAFF. The CDR3 DNA is TGTGCCAGCAGCCAGCATGGGTCGTACACTGAAGCTTTCTTT. The full variable domain, its missing parts supplied by reference TRBV11-2 and TRBJ1-1, is EAGVAQSPRYKIIEKRQSVAFWCNPISGHATLYWYQQILGQGPKLLIQFQNNGVVDDSQLPKDRFSAERLKGVDSTLKIQPAKLEDSAVYLCASSQHGSYTEAFFGQGTRLTVV.